A single sample gave rise to the 27 T cell receptor beta chains below, sequenced in a study of blood T cell repertoires in COVID-19 (dated by TCRdb to about 2020). Receptor libraries were prepared by the immunoSEQ multiplex PCR assay. The source is immuneACCESS, and TCRdb retained only in-frame sequences with V and J called. Part of the clones is not carried over; for the studies checked, unresolved V genes explain less than half of this, and the remainder is unexplained. This sample gives approximately 300,000 clones in total; approximately 85% of them show up just once. More than 3.5% of the sample is taken by the ten largest. The sequenced sample was PBMCs or T cells enriched from blood (not recorded which). These receptors originate from a woman under 40 who had recovered from COVID-19.

The V gene is TRBV4-1, the J gene TRBJ1-3; D may be TRBD1 (6 bases). Per germline, CDR1 MGHRA and CDR2 YSYEKL. The ends were cut back, 2 bases at V and 2 bases at J, with 10 bases in the middle. The CDR3 totals 15 residues. The CDR3 region is CASSQSDRTGNTIYF. CDR3 nucleotides: TGCGCCAGCAGCCAATCCGACAGGACTGGAAACACCATATATTTT.

This chain uses TRBV19 with TRBJ2-3; a possible D gene is TRBD2 (6 bases). Germline V gene sequence: CDR1 LNHDA, CDR2 SQIVND (reference sequence). V dropped 7 bases and J dropped 2 bases, with 16 bases sitting between them. The CDR3 runs 15 residues. The CDR3 nucleotides read TGTGCCAGTACCCCTGGGAGGAGTTACACAGATACGCAGTATTTT. It codes for CASTPGRSYTDTQYF.

The V call is TRBV2, the J call TRBJ2-1; 7 nucleotides line up with TRBD2. Germline CDR1 is SNHLY and CDR2 is FYNNEI. The CDR3 is 13 amino acids. J lost 7 bases, V lost 7 bases, and 7 bases had no gene match. This CDR3 reads CASTLRGNNEQFF. In DNA, the CDR3 is TGTGCCAGCACCTTGCGGGGGAATAATGAGCAGTTCTTC.

This chain uses TRBV5-1 with TRBJ1-3, with TRBD1 matching 9 bases. The CDR3 loop spans 15 amino acids. The germline V gene has CDR1 SGHRS and CDR2 YFSETQ. V was pared by 4 bases and J by 4 bases, with 6 bases of the junction left unmatched. The CDR3 bases are TGCGCCAGCAGCAAACAGGGGGCTGACGGAAACACCATATATTTT. Its translation is CASSKQGADGNTIYF.

This clone was found a few times. The rearrangement links TRBV2 to TRBJ2-7, with D possibly being TRBD2 (5 bases). V was shortened by 2 bases and J by 2 bases, with 10 bases between the two germline ends. The length of the CDR3 is 14 residues. CDR1 is SNHLY and CDR2 is FYNNEI in the germline V gene. CDR3 in amino acids: CASSERGSAYEQYF. The CDR3, as DNA: TGTGCCAGCAGTGAACGGGGTTCTGCCTACGAGCAGTACTTC.

This clone was found a few times. The chain joins TRBV27 to TRBJ2-7; TRBD1 agrees at 8 bases. V gave up 6 bases and J gave up 5 bases; unmatched junction bases: 12. The CDR3 runs to 15 residues. Germline values: CDR1 MNHEY, CDR2 SMNVEV (reference sequence). Here the CDR3 DNA reads TGTGCCAGCAGAAACGATTTACAGGGGGGCCACGAGCAGTACTTC. Translation gives CASRNDLQGGHEQYF.

There are a few counts of this clone. J is TRBJ2-2 and V is TRBV6-4; 8 nucleotides agree with TRBD2. The CDR3 contains 16 residues. The germline V gene encodes CDR1 MRHNA and CDR2 SNTAGT. Trimming removed 0 bases from V and 5 bases from J; junction bases left unmatched: 5. CDR3 coding DNA: TGTGCCAGCAGTGACTCGAGCGGGGGCGATACCGGGGAGCTGTTTTTT. Protein sequence: CASSDSSGGDTGELFF.

This rearrangement joins TRBV5-4 to TRBJ1-2, with no clear D. CDR1 and CDR2 from the germline V gene are SGHNT and YYREEE (reference sequence). The CDR3 length is 13 residues. V lost 2 bases, J lost 4 bases, and 9 bases lay in between. CDR3 protein: CASSFYDSYGYTF. The CDR3 nucleotides read TGTGCCAGCAGCTTTTATGACTCCTATGGCTACACCTTC.

This chain's CDR3 is CASSLKWATNYEQYF. In DNA, the CDR3 is TGTGCCAGCAGTTTAAAGTGGGCAACGAATTACGAGCAGTACTTC. This chain links TRBV28 with TRBJ2-7, with D hard to call. The V gene lost 2 bases and the J gene lost 4 bases, with 15 bases spanning the gap. CDR3 length: 15 residues. Germline V gene sequence: CDR1 MDHEN, CDR2 SYDVKM.

This clone was seen repeatedly, ten times or more. J is TRBJ2-1 and V is TRBV19; 11 positions match TRBD1. V shed 8 bases and J 10 bases; nucleotides not matched to a gene: 7. This CDR3 is built from 13 residues. Germline-derived CDR1 and CDR2 are LNHDA and SQIVND (reference sequence). CDR3 residues: CASHGQGAPEQFF. In nucleotides, the CDR3 is TGTGCCAGTCACGGACAGGGGGCGCCCGAGCAGTTCTTC.

As concerns this clone: The junction departs from germline at one end; a sequencing error may be responsible. The chain links TRBV25-1 to TRBJ2-2; 10 bases align to TRBD2. Germline V CDR1 and CDR2: MGHDK, SYGVNS. The CDR3 sequence is 15 residues long. CDR3 sequence: CASSASGRTTGELLF. CDR3 nucleotides: TGTGCCAGCAGTGCTAGCGGGAGAACTACCGGGGAGCTGCTTTTT.

CDR3 sequence reads: CASAPSGAYEQYF. The CDR3 coding sequence is TGCGCCAGCGCCCCGAGCGGAGCCTACGAGCAGTACTTC. The rearrangement links TRBV10-2 to TRBJ2-7; D is possibly TRBD2 (5 bases). In germline, CDR1 is WSHSY, CDR2 SAAADI. Trimming took 8 bases from V and 2 from J, leaving 13 bases between them. The CDR3 has 13 residues.

The chain links TRBV6-5 to TRBJ1-5; D is ambiguous. Trimming shortened V by 5 bases and J by 5 bases, and 13 bases separated the two germline ends. This CDR3 comprises 14 residues. Germline assignment: CDR1 MNHEY and CDR2 SVGAGI. The CDR3: CASSRAGADQPQHF. The CDR3 DNA is TGTGCCAGCAGTAGAGCCGGTGCCGATCAGCCCCAGCATTTT.

The rearrangement joins TRBV19 to TRBJ2-7; D possibly corresponds to TRBD1 (6 bases). Germline V gene data show CDR1 as LNHDA and CDR2 as SQIVND (reference sequence). With 6 bases removed from V and 2 bases from J, the gap between germline ends came to 11 bases. There are 13 residues in the CDR3. CDR3 in amino acids: CASRLRGTYEQYF. The CDR3 nucleotides read TGTGCCAGTAGACTAAGGGGGACCTACGAGCAGTACTTC.

The J gene is TRBJ1-3, the V gene TRBV30; unclear D gene. Germline V gene lookup returns CDR1 GTSNPN and CDR2 SVGIG (reference sequence). With 0 bases removed from V and 0 bases from J, the gap between germline ends came to 3 bases. The CDR3 runs to 13 residues. In DNA form, the CDR3 reads TGTGCCTGGAGTGTTATCTCTGGAAACACCATATATTTT. It specifies CAWSVISGNTIYF.

The chain employs TRBV28 and TRBJ1-2, with D possibly matching TRBD1 (6 bases). CDR3 length: 12 residues. The germline V and J ends were trimmed by 4 bases and 5 bases, with 8 bases remaining between them. The germline CDR1 and CDR2 sequences are MDHEN and SYDVKM. CDR3 sequence: CASSSQGYGYTF. The CDR3 DNA follows: TGTGCCAGCAGTTCACAGGGATATGGCTACACCTTC.

J is TRBJ2-3 and V is TRBV7-9; 14 nucleotides agree with TRBD2. This CDR3 contains 16 residues. Germline values: CDR1 SEHNR, CDR2 FQNEAQ (reference sequence). V shed 3 bases and J 7 bases; nucleotides not matched to a gene: 6. The CDR3 reads CASSFGLAGGSHTQYF. Written as DNA, the CDR3 is TGTGCCAGCAGCTTCGGACTAGCGGGGGGCTCACATACGCAGTATTTT.

The chain joins TRBV19 to TRBJ2-4; 8 bases are shared with TRBD1. The CDR3 loop spans 15 amino acids. Germline values: CDR1 LNHDA, CDR2 SQIVND (reference sequence). With 2 bases clipped from V and 7 bases from J, the junction kept 7 bases outside the gene matches. CDR3 loop: CASSINLGQENIQYF. In DNA form, the CDR3 reads TGTGCCAGTAGTATAAATTTGGGACAGGAGAACATTCAGTACTTC.

This clone has just one count. This chain joins TRBV28 and TRBJ2-1, with TRBD1 matching 9 bases. The germline gives CDR1 MDHEN, CDR2 SYDVKM. The CDR3 has 16 amino acids. Trimming cost V 5 bases and J 6 bases; bases outside gene matches: 11. The DNA for the CDR3 is TGTGCCAGCAGTCGGCGGACAGGGGACGGTGGCAATGAGCAGTTCTTC. Translating gives CASSRRTGDGGNEQFF.

The V call is TRBV12-3 or TRBV12-4, the J call TRBJ1-5; D gene uncertain. The CDR3 spans 12 residues. Trimming removed 7 bases from V and 9 bases from J, with 13 bases in between. The CDR3 protein is CASTRPGGPQHF. In DNA form, the CDR3 reads TGTGCCAGCACTCGACCCGGCGGGCCCCAGCATTTT.

This chain connects TRBV6-6 to TRBJ1-3; TRBD1 matches 7 bases. CDR3 length: 13 amino acids. Germline assignment: CDR1 MNHNY and CDR2 SVGAGI (reference sequence). J gave up 4 bases and V 5 bases, and 2 bases lay outside the gene matches. The CDR3 region is CASSPGQGNTIYF. Written as DNA, the CDR3 is TGTGCCAGCAGTCCGGGACAGGGAAACACCATATATTTT.

The chain uses TRBV6-5 and TRBJ1-1; the match to TRBD1 covers 9 bases. This CDR3 has 12 amino acids. The V gene end was trimmed by 7 bases and the J gene end by 13 bases; junction bases not matched to a gene: 10. Germline V gene sequence: CDR1 MNHEY, CDR2 SVGAGI. The CDR3 loop reads CASNARDRVVFF. CDR3 nucleotide sequence: TGTGCCAGCAATGCAAGGGACAGGGTGGTTTTCTTT.

The chain carries TRBV6-4 and TRBJ2-2; TRBD2 aligns across 12 bases. J lost 4 bases, V lost 5 bases, and 5 bases had no gene match. The CDR3 sequence is 16 residues long. The germline gives CDR1 MRHNA, CDR2 SNTAGT. The CDR3, as DNA: TGTGCCAGCAGTAGGACTAGCGGGACGGGCACCGGGGAGCTGTTTTTT. Encoded protein: CASSRTSGTGTGELFF.

The gene calls are TRBV4-1 and TRBJ2-3; 8 bases line up with TRBD2. V trimming: 4 bases; J trimming: 2 bases; junction bases outside the gene matches: 8. CDR1 and CDR2 from the germline V gene are MGHRA and YSYEKL. This CDR3 contains 16 residues. The CDR3 DNA reads as TGCGCCAGCAGCCGAAAAACTAGCGGATACACAGATACGCAGTATTTT. Translation gives CASSRKTSGYTDTQYF.

V and J are TRBV5-1 and TRBJ2-5; D possibly corresponds to TRBD2 (7 bases). The CDR3 contains 12 residues. V was clipped by 1 base and J by 13 bases, with 14 bases between them. Germline CDR1 and CDR2: SGHRS and YFSETQ. The CDR3 nucleotides are TGCGCCAGCAGCTTGTTAGGGGGGGTATTGTACTTC. It specifies CASSLLGGVLYF.

This clone was seen once. The rearrangement joins TRBV27 to TRBJ1-5; a weak D match, TRBD1 (6 bases). The germline V gene has CDR1 MNHEY and CDR2 SMNVEV (reference sequence). The CDR3 is made up of 12 amino acids. Between the trimmed V and J ends, which lost 3 bases and 10 bases, there was a span of 10 bases. CDR3 in DNA: TGTGCCAGCAGTTTTACAGGGCTCCCCCAGCATTTT. This encodes CASSFTGLPQHF.

The chain has TRBV9 and TRBJ1-6; D remains ambiguous. The V end was cut by 0 bases, the J end by 6 bases, with 4 bases between. CDR3 length equals 13 residues. The V gene's germline CDR1 is SGDLS and CDR2 YYNGEE. CDR3 in DNA: TGTGCCAGCAGCGTAGTCTTTAATTCACCCCTCCACTTT. This codes for CASSVVFNSPLHF.